This T cell receptor (beta chain) emerged from a study of T cells in Graves' hyperthyroidism and ophthalmopathy. Study as a whole: Once the initial diagnosis was made, peripheral blood was obtained before any treatment. Study-level points and caveats: Most expanded thyroid clonotypes above 0.001 recurred in blood. A model built on 13 V-J features separated ophthalmopathy from stable hyperthyroidism.

Hyperthyroidism had been newly diagnosed in patients aged 18 to 65, and its duration was under 2 months. Trimming at V came to 6 bases and at J to 6 bases, leaving 9 bases not matched to a gene. The CDR3 is 14 residues long. It was RNA transcripts that yielded the amplified TCR beta CDR3 regions. The primer set for the first-round RT-PCR of the TCR CDR3 was HTBI. TCRdb used MiXCR to reprocess the multiplex PCR reads, holding one entry per CDR3 protein. The sample consists of approximately 330,000 distinct CDR3 sequences, 20% to 25% of them appearing once. This clonotype was picked up many times. No antigen is known for it.

This receptor was identified in a woman between 45 and 65 years old with Graves' hyperthyroidism. Material: blood. The J gene is TRBJ1-1, the V gene TRBV12-3 or TRBV12-4; the match to TRBD1 covers 8 bases. This CDR3 reads CASSLGTGRAEAFF. CDR3 bases: TGTGCCAGCAGCCTCGGGACAGGAAGGGCTGAAGCTTTCTTT.